The sequence of this T cell receptor beta chain was determined in a study of shared clonotypes between healthy human individuals. Each PCR replicate from the sorted subsets contained 150 to 250 ng DNA, which is about 30,000 T cell genomes. Clones were read by immunoSEQ multiplex PCR, and TCRdb kept only the in-frame ones, dropping some. The sample has about 2,500,000 clones, around nine tenths seen once. General study points: Between several donors, naive CD4 clonotypes were shared at a level of about 5%. It was only blood that was sampled, and tissue repertoires likely differ.

Notes on this clone: Antigen: not known. Other DNA variants within this sample encode the same CDR3.

Into CD45RA+ naive and CD45RA-negative memory subsets, the CD4+ cells were split. The clonotype comes from a man aged 18 to 30 in good health. The sample was naive CD4+ T cells sorted from blood. Described subset: CD45RA+ positively selected.

CDR3 in amino acids: CASSPGQTGNTIYF. CDR3 in DNA: TGCGCCAGCAGCCCAGGACAGACTGGAAACACCATATATTTT. The chain recombines TRBV5-1 with TRBJ1-3; possibly TRBD1 for D (6 bases). The V end was cut by 4 bases, the J end by 2 bases, with 10 bases between. The CDR3 runs to 14 residues. Germline CDR1 is SGHRS and CDR2 is YFSETQ.